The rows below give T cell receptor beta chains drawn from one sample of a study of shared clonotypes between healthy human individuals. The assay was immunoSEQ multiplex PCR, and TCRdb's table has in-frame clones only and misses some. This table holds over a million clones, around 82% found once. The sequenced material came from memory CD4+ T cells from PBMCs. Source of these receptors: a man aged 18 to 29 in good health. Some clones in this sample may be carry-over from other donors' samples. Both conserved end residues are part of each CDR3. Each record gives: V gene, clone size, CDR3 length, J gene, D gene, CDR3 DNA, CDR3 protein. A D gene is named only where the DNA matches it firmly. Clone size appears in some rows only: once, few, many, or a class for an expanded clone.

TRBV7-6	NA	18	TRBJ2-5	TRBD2	TGTGCCAGCAGGCTCAGTCTTGAAGCGGGAGGGCCGGGGGAGACCCAGTACTTC	CASRLSLEAGGPGETQYF
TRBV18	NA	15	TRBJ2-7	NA	TGTGCCAGCTCACCAAGTCCCGATTCAACCTACGAGCAGTACTTC	CASSPSPDSTYEQYF
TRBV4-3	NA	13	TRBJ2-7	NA	TGCGCCAGCAGCCAAGAGCGACACTACGAGCAGTACTTC	CASSQERHYEQYF
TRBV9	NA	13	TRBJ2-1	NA	TGTGCCAGCAGCGTAGGAGCGGACAACCGGCAGTTCTTC	CASSVGADNRQFF
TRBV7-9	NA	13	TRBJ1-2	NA	TGTGCCAGCAGCTTAGAGGCAGGGAATGGCTACACCTTC	CASSLEAGNGYTF
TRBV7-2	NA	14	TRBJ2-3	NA	TGTGCCAGCAGCCCCTCGACGAGCACAGATACGCAGTATTTT	CASSPSTSTDTQYF
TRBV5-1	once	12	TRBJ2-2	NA	TGCGCCAGCAGGATGGAGGACGGGGAGCTGTTTTTT	CASRMEDGELFF
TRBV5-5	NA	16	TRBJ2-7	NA	TGTGCCAGCACCCCTGGCGCCGGCGCTAGAGCCTACGAGCAGTACTTC	CASTPGAGARAYEQYF
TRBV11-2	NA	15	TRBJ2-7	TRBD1	TGTGCCAGCAGCTTATCGACAGGGGGCAGCGGCGAGCAGTACTTC	CASSLSTGGSGEQYF
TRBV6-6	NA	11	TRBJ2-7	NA	TGTGCCAGCGGCCTAACCTACGAGCAGTACTTC	CASGLTYEQYF
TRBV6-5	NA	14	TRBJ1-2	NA	TGTGCCAGCAGTTACGGTGGCAGACAGTATGGCTACACCTTC	CASSYGGRQYGYTF
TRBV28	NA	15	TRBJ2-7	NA	TGTGCCAGCAGTGCCCCCAGCGGGACACGCTACGAGCAGTACTTC	CASSAPSGTRYEQYF
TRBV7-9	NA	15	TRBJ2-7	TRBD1	TGTGCCAGCAGCTTACCGGGACAGAGGACCTACGAGCAGTACTTC	CASSLPGQRTYEQYF
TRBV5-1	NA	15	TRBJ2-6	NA	TGCGCCAGCAGCTTGGACAGGGCCGGGGCCAACGTCCTGACTTTC	CASSLDRAGANVLTF
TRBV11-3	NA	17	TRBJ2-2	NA	TGTGCCAGCAGCTTTTCTCGGAGGGACGCGAACACCGGGGAGCTGTTTTTT	CASSFSRRDANTGELFF
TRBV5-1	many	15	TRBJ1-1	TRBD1	TGCGCCAGCAGCTTGGTATACAGGGGGGACACTGAAGCTTTCTTT	CASSLVYRGDTEAFF
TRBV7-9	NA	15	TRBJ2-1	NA	TGTGCCAGCAGCCCCAAGGGGTCAACCTACAATGAGCAGTTCTTC	CASSPKGSTYNEQFF
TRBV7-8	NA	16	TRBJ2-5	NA	TGTGCCAGCAGCTTAAAGGAGGGGGGCGGATGGGAGACCCAGTACTTC	CASSLKEGGGWETQYF
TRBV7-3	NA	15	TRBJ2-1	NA	TGTGCCAGCAGCCCTACAGGGTCCGGCTACAATGAGCAGTTCTTC	CASSPTGSGYNEQFF
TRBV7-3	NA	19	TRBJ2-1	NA	TGTGCCAGCAGCGCTAAGGCCCCGGGGCAGGGAATTAGATACAATGAGCAGTTCTTC	CASSAKAPGQGIRYNEQFF
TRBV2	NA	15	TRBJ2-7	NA	TGTGCCAGCAGTGAAGAGGTTTGGCGGGACGACGAGCAGTACTTC	CASSEEVWRDDEQYF
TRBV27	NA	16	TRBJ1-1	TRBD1	TGTGCCAGCAGCGTCAAGGGGGCAGGGTTTAACACTGAAGCTTTCTTT	CASSVKGAGFNTEAFF
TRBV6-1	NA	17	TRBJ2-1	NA	TGTGCCAGCAGTGAAAGACGGCAAACCTACTCCTACAATGAGCAGTTCTTC	CASSERRQTYSYNEQFF
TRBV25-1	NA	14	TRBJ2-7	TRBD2	TGTGCCAGCAGTTCTCATAGCGGGAGTGGCGAGCAGTACTTC	CASSSHSGSGEQYF
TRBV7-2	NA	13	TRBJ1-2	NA	TGTGCCAGCAGCCCAGGGGTATCCGGGGGCTACACCTTC	CASSPGVSGGYTF
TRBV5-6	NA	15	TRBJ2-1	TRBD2	TGTGCCAGCAGCAAACTAGCGGGAGGAAGCAATGAGCAGTTCTTC	CASSKLAGGSNEQFF
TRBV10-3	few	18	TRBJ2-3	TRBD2	TGTGCCATCAGTGATAATAAGCGGGAGGGCTTCAGCACAGATACGCAGTATTTT	CAISDNKREGFSTDTQYF
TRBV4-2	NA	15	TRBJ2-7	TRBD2	TGTGCCAGCAGCCGGGTCGGACTAGCGGGCTACGAGCAGTACTTC	CASSRVGLAGYEQYF
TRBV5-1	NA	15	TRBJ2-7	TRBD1	TGCGCCAGCAGCCCGCCCGGGACAGGGACCTACGAGCAGTACTTC	CASSPPGTGTYEQYF
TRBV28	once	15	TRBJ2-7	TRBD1	TGTGCCAGCAGCCAGACCCGGGACAGGGACAACGAGCAGTACTTC	CASSQTRDRDNEQYF